Listed below are T cell receptor beta chains from one sample, sequenced in a study of T cells in narcolepsy. TCRdb's copy holds only in-frame clones and misses some; the assay was immunoSEQ multiplex PCR. The sample lists some 13,000 clones; about 89% were seen once. Material: CD45RA- memory CD4+ T cells from PBMCs. The receptor source for this set is a human donor with narcolepsy. The CDR3 runs from the conserved cysteine through the conserved F or W. A D gene is named only where the DNA matches it firmly. Size values are once, few and many counts, or a class for expanded clones, and some rows have none.

d_call: -
j_call: TRBJ2-3
clone_size: -
v_call: TRBV4-2
cdr3_nt: TGTGCCAGCAGCCAAGACCTGGATACGCAGTATTTT
cdr3_aa: CASSQDLDTQYF

d_call: TRBD2
j_call: TRBJ2-1
clone_size: -
v_call: TRBV5-8
cdr3_nt: TGTGCCAGCAGCTTACTAGCGGGAGGCGCTGAGCAGTTCTTC
cdr3_aa: CASSLLAGGAEQFF

d_call: TRBD1
j_call: TRBJ1-2
clone_size: -
v_call: TRBV19
cdr3_nt: TGTGCCAGTCGACCCAGCGACAGGGGGTATAACTATGGCTACACCTTC
cdr3_aa: CASRPSDRGYNYGYTF

d_call: TRBD1
j_call: TRBJ2-7
clone_size: -
v_call: TRBV7-3
cdr3_nt: TGTGCCAGCAGCTTAGGGACAGGGGTGTTGAACTTC
cdr3_aa: CASSLGTGVLNF

d_call: -
j_call: TRBJ2-5
clone_size: -
v_call: TRBV2
cdr3_nt: TGTGCCAGCAGAAGACTAGAAGGCTACGAGACCCAGTACTTC
cdr3_aa: CASRRLEGYETQYF

d_call: -
j_call: TRBJ1-1
clone_size: -
v_call: TRBV19
cdr3_nt: TGTGCCAGTAGTCCACTCATGAACACTGAAGCTTTCTTT
cdr3_aa: CASSPLMNTEAFF

d_call: -
j_call: TRBJ1-1
clone_size: -
v_call: TRBV5-1
cdr3_nt: TGCGCCAGCAATCTCCAGGGCAGGGGCACTGAAGCTTTCTTT
cdr3_aa: CASNLQGRGTEAFF

d_call: -
j_call: TRBJ2-7
clone_size: -
v_call: TRBV28
cdr3_nt: TGTGCCAGCGCCTTACAGGGATACGAGCAGTACTTC
cdr3_aa: CASALQGYEQYF

d_call: TRBD1
j_call: TRBJ1-1
clone_size: -
v_call: TRBV19
cdr3_nt: TGTGCCAGTAAAGTTGCAGGGGGGAACACTGAAGCTTTCTTT
cdr3_aa: CASKVAGGNTEAFF

d_call: TRBD2
j_call: TRBJ2-1
clone_size: -
v_call: TRBV7-6
cdr3_nt: TGTGCCAGCAGCGGAATCGGACTAGCACCCACAAGTGAGCAGTTCTTC
cdr3_aa: CASSGIGLAPTSEQFF

d_call: -
j_call: TRBJ2-7
clone_size: -
v_call: TRBV5-1
cdr3_nt: TGCGCCAGCAGCTTGGGGGGACTCACCTACGAGCAGTACTTC
cdr3_aa: CASSLGGLTYEQYF

d_call: -
j_call: TRBJ2-7
clone_size: -
v_call: TRBV27
cdr3_nt: TGTGCCAGCGGGAACAGGGCCTCCTACGAGCAGTACTTC
cdr3_aa: CASGNRASYEQYF

d_call: -
j_call: TRBJ2-7
clone_size: -
v_call: TRBV11-2
cdr3_nt: TGTGCCAGCAGTGGGGGGTTGGGGGCCTACGAGCAGTACTTC
cdr3_aa: CASSGGLGAYEQYF

d_call: TRBD2
j_call: TRBJ2-7
clone_size: few
v_call: TRBV6-1
cdr3_nt: TGTGCCAGCAGTGAGTCTCTAGCGGGAGTTTCCTACGAGCAGTACTTC
cdr3_aa: CASSESLAGVSYEQYF

d_call: -
j_call: TRBJ2-6
clone_size: -
v_call: TRBV5-5
cdr3_nt: TGTGCCAGCAAAGCCCTTTCTGGGGCCAACGTCCTGACTTTC
cdr3_aa: CASKALSGANVLTF

d_call: TRBD1
j_call: TRBJ1-5
clone_size: -
v_call: TRBV6-6
cdr3_nt: TGTGCCAGCAGTCAAGGACAGGGGGGCGATCAGCCCCAGCATTTT
cdr3_aa: CASSQGQGGDQPQHF

d_call: -
j_call: TRBJ1-2
clone_size: -
v_call: TRBV5-4
cdr3_nt: TGTGCCAGCAGCTTTCGGGGGGAATATGGCTACACCTTC
cdr3_aa: CASSFRGEYGYTF

d_call: TRBD2
j_call: TRBJ2-7
clone_size: -
v_call: TRBV7-2
cdr3_nt: TGTGCCAGCAGCTTAGCGGCGGGAGGGCCCTACGAGCAGTACTTC
cdr3_aa: CASSLAAGGPYEQYF

d_call: -
j_call: TRBJ1-5
clone_size: -
v_call: TRBV28
cdr3_nt: TGTGCCAGCAGACGGGACACCCTCGGCAATCAGCCCCAGCATTTT
cdr3_aa: CASRRDTLGNQPQHF

d_call: -
j_call: TRBJ2-3
clone_size: once
v_call: TRBV15
cdr3_nt: TGTGCCACCAGCACCCTTCATTCCTTAGCGGCCACAGATACGCAGTATTTT
cdr3_aa: CATSTLHSLAATDTQYF

d_call: TRBD1
j_call: TRBJ2-3
clone_size: -
v_call: TRBV10-3
cdr3_nt: TGTGCCATCAGTGGACAGGGGGCCCTCACAGATACGCAGTATTTT
cdr3_aa: CAISGQGALTDTQYF

d_call: TRBD2
j_call: TRBJ2-5
clone_size: -
v_call: TRBV28
cdr3_nt: TGTGCCAGTGATCCGCGTGGAGTTGTGGGTAGCGGGAGGAGGAGTCGAGAGACCCAGTACTTC
cdr3_aa: CASDPRGVVGSGRRSRETQYF

d_call: -
j_call: TRBJ2-1
clone_size: -
v_call: TRBV27
cdr3_nt: TGTGCCAGCAGTTTATCGGCCCACAATGAGCAGTTCTTC
cdr3_aa: CASSLSAHNEQFF

d_call: -
j_call: TRBJ2-7
clone_size: few
v_call: TRBV12-2
cdr3_nt: TGTGCAAGTCGCTTAGTCAGGGCTGACGAGCAGTACTTC
cdr3_aa: CASRLVRADEQYF

d_call: -
j_call: TRBJ2-3
clone_size: -
v_call: TRBV7-3
cdr3_nt: TGTGCCAGCAGCTTAGAGGGAGGACCAATCAGTCAGTATTTT
cdr3_aa: CASSLEGGPISQYF

d_call: -
j_call: TRBJ2-5
clone_size: once
v_call: TRBV25-1
cdr3_nt: TGTGCCAGCAGTGGGGGGGGACAGGTCCAAGAGACCCAGTACTTC
cdr3_aa: CASSGGGQVQETQYF

d_call: -
j_call: TRBJ2-7
clone_size: -
v_call: TRBV7-2
cdr3_nt: TGTGCCAGCAGCACCGGAGGGACTTCCTACGAGCAGTACTTC
cdr3_aa: CASSTGGTSYEQYF

d_call: -
j_call: TRBJ2-3
clone_size: -
v_call: TRBV18
cdr3_nt: TGTGCCAGCTCACCATCGGGTACGGATACGCAGTATTTT
cdr3_aa: CASSPSGTDTQYF

d_call: TRBD2
j_call: TRBJ2-2
clone_size: -
v_call: TRBV5-6
cdr3_nt: TGTGCCAGCAGCTTACTAGCGGGAGTCGCCGGGGAGCTGTTTTTT
cdr3_aa: CASSLLAGVAGELFF

d_call: -
j_call: TRBJ2-7
clone_size: -
v_call: TRBV5-1
cdr3_nt: TGCGCCAGCAGCTTGGTTACAGGGACCTACGAGCAGCACTTC
cdr3_aa: CASSLVTGTYEQHF

d_call: -
j_call: TRBJ1-1
clone_size: -
v_call: TRBV6-5
cdr3_nt: TGTGCCAGCCTCACCCCACAGGGAGTGAACACTGAAGCTTTCTTT
cdr3_aa: CASLTPQGVNTEAFF

d_call: -
j_call: TRBJ2-3
clone_size: -
v_call: TRBV18
cdr3_nt: TGTGCCAGCTCACCCCAGGGAGGAGACACAGATACGCAGTATTTT
cdr3_aa: CASSPQGGDTDTQYF

d_call: TRBD1
j_call: TRBJ1-1
clone_size: -
v_call: TRBV19
cdr3_nt: TGTGCCAGTAGTGCCGGACAGGTGAACACTGAAGCTTTCTTT
cdr3_aa: CASSAGQVNTEAFF

d_call: -
j_call: TRBJ1-1
clone_size: few
v_call: TRBV28
cdr3_nt: TGTGCCAGCAGTATTTCAGGGAATCTTGTTACTGAAGCTTTCTTT
cdr3_aa: CASSISGNLVTEAFF

d_call: -
j_call: TRBJ2-1
clone_size: -
v_call: TRBV15
cdr3_nt: TGTGCCACCAGCAGAGAAACGGCTAGGCTAGTCAATGAGCAGTTCTTC
cdr3_aa: CATSRETARLVNEQFF

d_call: -
j_call: TRBJ2-1
clone_size: -
v_call: TRBV7-8
cdr3_nt: TGTGCCAGCAGCTTCAGCAATGAGCAGTTCTTC
cdr3_aa: CASSFSNEQFF

d_call: TRBD1
j_call: TRBJ1-2
clone_size: few
v_call: TRBV19
cdr3_nt: TGTGCCAGTACTGGACAGGGTAGGGGGAGCGATGGCTACACCTTC
cdr3_aa: CASTGQGRGSDGYTF

d_call: -
j_call: TRBJ1-6
clone_size: -
v_call: TRBV5-1
cdr3_nt: TGCGCCAGCAGCTTGGATAGCCTCAGCTCCTATAATTCACCCCTCCACTTT
cdr3_aa: CASSLDSLSSYNSPLHF

d_call: TRBD2
j_call: TRBJ2-6
clone_size: -
v_call: TRBV11-3
cdr3_nt: TGTGCCAGCAGCTCGGGACTAGCGGGAGCCTCTGGGGCCAACGTCCTGACTTTC
cdr3_aa: CASSSGLAGASGANVLTF

d_call: TRBD1
j_call: TRBJ2-5
clone_size: once
v_call: TRBV2
cdr3_nt: TGTGCCAGCAGTGCAAACAGGGGGCAGGGGGAGACCCAGTACTTC
cdr3_aa: CASSANRGQGETQYF

d_call: -
j_call: TRBJ1-1
clone_size: -
v_call: TRBV7-3
cdr3_nt: TGTGCCAGCAGCAACCCGGCGGCGCGGGGCACTGAAGCTTTCTTT
cdr3_aa: CASSNPAARGTEAFF

d_call: TRBD1
j_call: TRBJ1-2
clone_size: -
v_call: TRBV19
cdr3_nt: TGTGCCAGTAGTATCAGTCGGACAGGGGGCCCTAACTATGGCTACACCTTC
cdr3_aa: CASSISRTGGPNYGYTF

d_call: -
j_call: TRBJ1-2
clone_size: few
v_call: TRBV19
cdr3_nt: TGTGCCAGTAGTATCTCAGGGAATGGCTACACCTTC
cdr3_aa: CASSISGNGYTF

d_call: TRBD1
j_call: TRBJ1-2
clone_size: -
v_call: TRBV2
cdr3_nt: TGTGCCAGCAGTGAGGTTAAGGGACAGGGTGATGGCTACACCTTC
cdr3_aa: CASSEVKGQGDGYTF

d_call: TRBD2
j_call: TRBJ2-1
clone_size: -
v_call: TRBV6-5
cdr3_nt: TGTGCCAGCAGCCTGGGACTAGCGAACAATGAGCAGTTCTTC
cdr3_aa: CASSLGLANNEQFF

d_call: TRBD2
j_call: TRBJ2-5
clone_size: -
v_call: TRBV19
cdr3_nt: TGTGCCAGTAGATCGGGCGGGAGTTTCGGAGAGACCCAGTACTTC
cdr3_aa: CASRSGGSFGETQYF

d_call: TRBD1
j_call: TRBJ2-3
clone_size: once
v_call: TRBV29-1
cdr3_nt: TGCAGCATCCGGGACAGCGGATTGGCAACAGATACGCAGTATTTT
cdr3_aa: CSIRDSGLATDTQYF

d_call: -
j_call: TRBJ2-7
clone_size: -
v_call: TRBV5-4
cdr3_nt: TGTGCCAGCAGCTTGGCTGGCGGGTTTGAGTACGAGCAGTACTTC
cdr3_aa: CASSLAGGFEYEQYF

d_call: TRBD1
j_call: TRBJ1-6
clone_size: -
v_call: TRBV18
cdr3_nt: TGTGCCAGCTCACCGCGGGGACAGTCCTATAATTCACCCCTCCACTTT
cdr3_aa: CASSPRGQSYNSPLHF

d_call: TRBD2
j_call: TRBJ2-1
clone_size: -
v_call: TRBV7-7
cdr3_nt: TGTGCCAGCAGCTTTACAACTAGCGCTGAGCAGTTCTTC
cdr3_aa: CASSFTTSAEQFF

d_call: TRBD2
j_call: TRBJ2-7
clone_size: -
v_call: TRBV5-1
cdr3_nt: TGCGCCAGCTCCGCTGGGGGGGTCCAAAGGTACTCCTACGAGCAGTACTTC
cdr3_aa: CASSAGGVQRYSYEQYF

d_call: -
j_call: TRBJ2-7
clone_size: -
v_call: TRBV11-2
cdr3_nt: TGTGCCAGCCAGGGATTCTACGAGCAGTACTTC
cdr3_aa: CASQGFYEQYF

d_call: TRBD2
j_call: TRBJ2-5
clone_size: -
v_call: TRBV7-2
cdr3_nt: TGTGCCAGCAGCTTAGGAACTAGCGCCAAACAAGAGACCCAGTACTTC
cdr3_aa: CASSLGTSAKQETQYF

d_call: TRBD2
j_call: TRBJ2-2
clone_size: -
v_call: TRBV7-8
cdr3_nt: TGTGCCAGCAGCTTAGGGACTAGCGGGATGAACACCGGGGAGCTGTTTTTT
cdr3_aa: CASSLGTSGMNTGELFF